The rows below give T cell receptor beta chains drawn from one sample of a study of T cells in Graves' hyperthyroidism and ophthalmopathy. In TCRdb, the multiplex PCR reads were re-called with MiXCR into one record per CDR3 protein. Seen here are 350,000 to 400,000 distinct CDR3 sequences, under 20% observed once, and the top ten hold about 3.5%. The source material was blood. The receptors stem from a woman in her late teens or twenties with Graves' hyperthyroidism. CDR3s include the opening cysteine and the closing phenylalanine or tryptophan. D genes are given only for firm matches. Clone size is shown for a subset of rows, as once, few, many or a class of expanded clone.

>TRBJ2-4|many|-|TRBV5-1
CASSANRVGVAKNIQYF
TGCGCCAGCAGCGCGAACAGGGTCGGTGTGGCCAAAAACATTCAGTACTTC
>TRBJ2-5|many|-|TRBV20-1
CSALLKTQYF
TGCAGTGCCCTACTAAAGACCCAGTACTTC
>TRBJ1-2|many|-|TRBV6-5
CASSSRGAALRGGYTF
TGTGCCAGCAGTTCCCGGGGGGCAGCCCTACGAGGAGGGTACACCTTC
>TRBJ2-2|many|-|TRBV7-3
CASSLVGSANTGELFF
TGTGCCAGCAGCTTAGTAGGGAGCGCGAACACCGGGGAGCTGTTTTTT
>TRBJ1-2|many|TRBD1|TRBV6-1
CASNKQGVDGYTF
TGTGCCAGCAATAAACAGGGGGTCGATGGCTACACCTTC
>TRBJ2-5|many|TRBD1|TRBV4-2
CASSQGTGGSKTQYF
TGTGCCAGCAGCCAGGGGACAGGGGGCTCGAAGACCCAGTACTTC
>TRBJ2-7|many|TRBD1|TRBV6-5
CASSYPGTGSSYEQYF
TGTGCCAGCAGTTATCCCGGGACAGGGAGCTCCTACGAGCAGTACTTC
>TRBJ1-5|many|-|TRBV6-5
CASKVLGQPQHF
TGTGCCAGCAAAGTTTTGGGACAGCCCCAGCATTTT
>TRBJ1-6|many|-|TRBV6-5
CASIDPGTRRAVSPLHF
TGTGCCAGCATCGACCCCGGTACGAGGCGGGCCGTCTCACCCCTCCACTTT
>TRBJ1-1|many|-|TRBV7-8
CASSGGNRYTEAFF
TGTGCCAGCAGCGGAGGTAACCGGTACACTGAAGCTTTCTTT
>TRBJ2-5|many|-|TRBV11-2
CASSLGGLRQETQYF
TGTGCCAGCAGCTTAGGGGGGTTGCGGCAAGAGACCCAGTACTTC
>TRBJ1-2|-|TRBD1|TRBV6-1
CATTTGQGDYGYTF
TGTGCCACTACGACAGGGCAAGGGGATTATGGCTACACCTTC
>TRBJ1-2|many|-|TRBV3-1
CASSQSDQGFETF
TGTGCCAGCAGCCAAAGCGATCAGGGTTTCGAAACCTTC
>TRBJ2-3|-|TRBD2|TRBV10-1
CASSHLSGATDTQYF
TGCGCCAGCAGCCACCTTAGCGGGGCCACAGATACGCAGTATTTT
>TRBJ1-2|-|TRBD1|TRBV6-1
CASSDGGDRSNYGYTF
TGTGCCAGCAGTGACGGGGGGGACAGATCTAACTATGGCTACACCTTC
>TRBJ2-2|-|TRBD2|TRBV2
CASSLHSGGGLAGELFF
TGTGCCAGCAGTCTCCATAGCGGGGGGGGCCTGGCCGGGGAGCTGTTTTTT
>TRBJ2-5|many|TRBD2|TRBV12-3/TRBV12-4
CASSLELAEETQYF
TGTGCCAGCAGTTTGGAGCTAGCGGAAGAGACCCAGTACTTC
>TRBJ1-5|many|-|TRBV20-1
CSARSLRGSSNQPQHF
TGCAGTGCTAGATCACTACGAGGGAGTAGCAATCAGCCCCAGCATTTT
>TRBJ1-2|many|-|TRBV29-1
CSVSGVNYGYTF
TGCAGCGTCTCCGGGGTAAACTATGGCTACACCTTC
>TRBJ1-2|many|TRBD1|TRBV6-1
CASSQDRVYYGYTF
TGTGCCAGCAGCCAGGACAGGGTTTACTATGGCTACACCTTC
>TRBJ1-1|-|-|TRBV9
CASSPLGGGTRTEAFF
TGTGCCAGCAGCCCCCTAGGTGGGGGGACTCGCACTGAAGCTTTCTTT
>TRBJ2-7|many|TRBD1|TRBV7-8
CASSFYGQGANEQYF
TGTGCCAGCAGCTTCTACGGACAGGGGGCTAACGAGCAGTACTTC
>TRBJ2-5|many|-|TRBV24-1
CATSEGQGLLQETQYF
TGTGCCACCAGTGAGGGGCAGGGCCTACTCCAAGAGACCCAGTACTTC
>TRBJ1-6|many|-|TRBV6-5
CASSYSRGVGGPSPLHF
TGTGCCAGCAGTTACTCGAGGGGTGTAGGTGGTCCTTCACCCCTCCACTTT